This T cell receptor beta chain was captured by sequencing in a study of T-cell memory formation after mild COVID-19. Notes on the study in general: CD4+ contracting clones were mainly CM and EM; CD8+ ones, EMRA.

TCRdb independently ran MiXCR on the 5' RACE reads; one entry per CDR3 protein. The sample shows around 200,000 distinct CDR3 sequences, under 20% of them seen only once. This clonotype was seen more than once but under ten times. Its antigen remains unknown. The trim removed 3 bases at V and 2 bases at J, leaving 4 bases unmatched. The CDR3 sequence is 15 residues long. Germline V gives CDR1 LNHDA, CDR2 SQIVND (reference sequence). The gene calls are TRBV19 and TRBJ2-3; 8 bases map to TRBD1. The sample comprised PBMCs or a T cell subset sorted from them (not recorded which). The origin of this receptor is a man aged 18 to 35 who had mild COVID-19 (a few samples of this study predate the infection). Cell type and time point are not known. CDR3 sequence reads: CASSMDRVTTDTQYF. CDR3 in DNA: TGTGCCAGTAGTATGGACAGGGTGACCACAGATACGCAGTATTTT.